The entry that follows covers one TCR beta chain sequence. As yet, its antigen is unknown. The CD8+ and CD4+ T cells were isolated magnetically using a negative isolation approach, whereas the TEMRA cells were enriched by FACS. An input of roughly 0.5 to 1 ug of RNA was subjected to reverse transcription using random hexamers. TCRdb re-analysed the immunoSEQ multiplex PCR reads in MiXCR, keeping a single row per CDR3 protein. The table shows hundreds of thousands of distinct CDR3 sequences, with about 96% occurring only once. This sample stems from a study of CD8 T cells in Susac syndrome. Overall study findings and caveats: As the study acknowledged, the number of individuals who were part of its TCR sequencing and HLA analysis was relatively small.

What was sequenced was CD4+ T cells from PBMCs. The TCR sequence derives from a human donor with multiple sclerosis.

Here the CDR3 reads CAWSAGSSNQPQHF. The CDR3 DNA reads TGTGCCTGGAGTGCCGGGAGCAGCAATCAGCCCCAGCATTTT. This sequence joins TRBV30 and TRBJ1-5; D not certain. Per the germline V gene, CDR1 is GTSNPN and CDR2 is SVGIG (reference sequence). Trimming removed 1 base from V and 1 base from J, with 8 bases in between. This CDR3 is 14 amino acids long.